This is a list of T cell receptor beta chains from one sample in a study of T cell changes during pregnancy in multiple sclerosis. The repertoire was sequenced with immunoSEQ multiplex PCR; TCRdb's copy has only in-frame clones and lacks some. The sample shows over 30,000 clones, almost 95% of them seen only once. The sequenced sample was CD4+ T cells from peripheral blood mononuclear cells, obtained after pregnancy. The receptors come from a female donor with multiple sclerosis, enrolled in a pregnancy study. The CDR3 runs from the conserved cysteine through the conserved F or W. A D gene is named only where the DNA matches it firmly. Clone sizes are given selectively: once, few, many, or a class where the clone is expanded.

CDR3 DNA: TGTGCCAGCAGGCCGGGGACAGGGGGGAATCAGCCCCAGCATTTT
CDR3 protein: CASRPGTGGNQPQHF
D gene: TRBD1
J gene: TRBJ1-5
V gene: TRBV2
clone size: NA

CDR3 DNA: TGTGCCAGCAGCGAACAGGGGGCGCGGGAAAAACTGTTTTTT
CDR3 protein: CASSEQGAREKLFF
D gene: TRBD1
J gene: TRBJ1-4
V gene: TRBV6-5
clone size: NA

CDR3 DNA: TGTGCCAGCATGCGGGGAGACACTGGAAACACCATATATTTT
CDR3 protein: CASMRGDTGNTIYF
D gene: NA
J gene: TRBJ1-3
V gene: TRBV6-1
clone size: NA

CDR3 DNA: TGTGCCAGCAGCCCCTGGGGCCCACTCATTCCAGGGGAGCAGTTCTTC
CDR3 protein: CASSPWGPLIPGEQFF
D gene: NA
J gene: TRBJ2-1
V gene: TRBV14
clone size: NA

CDR3 DNA: TGTGCCACCAACAGGGGTGGGTCGGATGGCTACACCTTC
CDR3 protein: CATNRGGSDGYTF
D gene: TRBD1
J gene: TRBJ1-2
V gene: TRBV9
clone size: once

CDR3 DNA: TGTGCCAGAAGCTTGGGGGGACAGGGGGCGTGGGGAAACACCATATATTTT
CDR3 protein: CARSLGGQGAWGNTIYF
D gene: TRBD1
J gene: TRBJ1-3
V gene: TRBV5-3
clone size: once

CDR3 DNA: TGTGCCAGCAGGGCGGGGACCTACGAGCAGTACTTC
CDR3 protein: CASRAGTYEQYF
D gene: NA
J gene: TRBJ2-7
V gene: TRBV7-2
clone size: NA

CDR3 DNA: TGCGCCAGCAGCCCCACTAGTCTGGCCCAAACCGGGGAGCTGTTTTTT
CDR3 protein: CASSPTSLAQTGELFF
D gene: NA
J gene: TRBJ2-2
V gene: TRBV4-1
clone size: NA

CDR3 DNA: TGTGCCAGCAGCTTGGGACTAGCGGGGGGGCTTTTTAGCAATGAGCAGTTCTTC
CDR3 protein: CASSLGLAGGLFSNEQFF
D gene: TRBD2
J gene: TRBJ2-1
V gene: TRBV5-4
clone size: NA

CDR3 DNA: TGTGCCACCAGTCCCAGGCAGGTATACAATGAGCAGTTCTTC
CDR3 protein: CATSPRQVYNEQFF
D gene: NA
J gene: TRBJ2-1
V gene: TRBV19
clone size: NA

CDR3 DNA: TGCGCCAGCAGCCAGGAGGATTGGGCGAACATTCAGTACTTC
CDR3 protein: CASSQEDWANIQYF
D gene: NA
J gene: TRBJ2-4
V gene: TRBV5-1
clone size: NA

CDR3 DNA: TGTGCCAGCAGTGGGACAGCCGATCAGCCCCAGCATTTT
CDR3 protein: CASSGTADQPQHF
D gene: NA
J gene: TRBJ1-5
V gene: TRBV6-1
clone size: few

CDR3 DNA: TGTGCCAGTAGCCCCCAGGGGGTCAACTATGGCTACACCTTC
CDR3 protein: CASSPQGVNYGYTF
D gene: TRBD1
J gene: TRBJ1-2
V gene: TRBV19
clone size: NA

CDR3 DNA: TGTGCCAGTAGCCCGGACAGCCGGCCCGATTCACCCCTCCACTTT
CDR3 protein: CASSPDSRPDSPLHF
D gene: NA
J gene: TRBJ1-6
V gene: TRBV19
clone size: once

CDR3 DNA: TGTGCCAGCACCTCCTATACCTCCCGGGTGGGAAACACCATATATTTT
CDR3 protein: CASTSYTSRVGNTIYF
D gene: NA
J gene: TRBJ1-3
V gene: TRBV7-9
clone size: NA

CDR3 DNA: TGTGCCAGCAGCGACAGGCTGAACACTGAAGCTTTCTTT
CDR3 protein: CASSDRLNTEAFF
D gene: NA
J gene: TRBJ1-1
V gene: TRBV7-9
clone size: once

CDR3 DNA: TGTGCCAGCAGCCAAGGGGGGACTAGGCCAGATACGCAGTATTTT
CDR3 protein: CASSQGGTRPDTQYF
D gene: TRBD2
J gene: TRBJ2-3
V gene: TRBV4-2
clone size: NA

CDR3 DNA: TGTGCCAGCAGCTCACTCCGGGACAGGGGCGGCGAGCAGTACTTC
CDR3 protein: CASSSLRDRGGEQYF
D gene: TRBD1
J gene: TRBJ2-7
V gene: TRBV7-9
clone size: NA

CDR3 DNA: TGTGCCAGCAGCTTACAGCGGTTAGGCACAGATACGCAGTATTTT
CDR3 protein: CASSLQRLGTDTQYF
D gene: NA
J gene: TRBJ2-3
V gene: TRBV7-2
clone size: NA

CDR3 DNA: TGTGCCAGCAGCGGGTGGGAGGGAATGAATGGCTACACCTTC
CDR3 protein: CASSGWEGMNGYTF
D gene: NA
J gene: TRBJ1-2
V gene: TRBV5-4
clone size: NA

CDR3 DNA: TGTGCCAGCAGCCCGACAGTCCAAGAGACCCAGTACTTC
CDR3 protein: CASSPTVQETQYF
D gene: NA
J gene: TRBJ2-5
V gene: TRBV7-9
clone size: NA

CDR3 DNA: TGTGCCAGCAGTTACTCGGGTGGCGGTACGGCAGATACGCAGTATTTT
CDR3 protein: CASSYSGGGTADTQYF
D gene: NA
J gene: TRBJ2-3
V gene: TRBV6-5
clone size: NA

CDR3 DNA: TGCGCCAGCGGTGGTAGCGGGGGATACAATGAGCAGTTCTTC
CDR3 protein: CASGGSGGYNEQFF
D gene: TRBD2
J gene: TRBJ2-1
V gene: TRBV10-1
clone size: once

CDR3 DNA: TGTGCCAGCAGCCCCCGGGGGTCTTTCTCTGGAAACACCATATATTTT
CDR3 protein: CASSPRGSFSGNTIYF
D gene: NA
J gene: TRBJ1-3
V gene: TRBV9
clone size: once

CDR3 DNA: TGTGCCAGCAGTGAAATAGGGCAGGGATTAGAGTATGGCTACACCTTC
CDR3 protein: CASSEIGQGLEYGYTF
D gene: NA
J gene: TRBJ1-2
V gene: TRBV2
clone size: NA

CDR3 DNA: TGTGCCAGCAGTTACGGGACAACTTCTAATGAAAAACTGTTTTTT
CDR3 protein: CASSYGTTSNEKLFF
D gene: NA
J gene: TRBJ1-4
V gene: TRBV6-6
clone size: NA

CDR3 DNA: TGTGCCAGCAGGGTAGTGGGGGAGGCGAACACTGAAGCTTTCTTT
CDR3 protein: CASRVVGEANTEAFF
D gene: NA
J gene: TRBJ1-1
V gene: TRBV25-1
clone size: NA

CDR3 DNA: TGTGCCAGCAGCACCCTGACAGGGGTGAGACCTACCTACGAGCAGTACTTC
CDR3 protein: CASSTLTGVRPTYEQYF
D gene: TRBD1
J gene: TRBJ2-7
V gene: TRBV11-2
clone size: once

CDR3 DNA: TGTGCCAGCAGACAGGTAGGGGGCAACGAGCAGTACTTC
CDR3 protein: CASRQVGGNEQYF
D gene: TRBD1
J gene: TRBJ2-7
V gene: TRBV2
clone size: NA

CDR3 DNA: TGTGCCATCAGTGAGGGGGGGGGAGACTATGGCTACACCTTC
CDR3 protein: CAISEGGGDYGYTF
D gene: NA
J gene: TRBJ1-2
V gene: TRBV10-3
clone size: once

CDR3 DNA: TGTGCCAGCAGGGACAGGGGGCGAAATAATTCACCCCTCCACTTT
CDR3 protein: CASRDRGRNNSPLHF
D gene: TRBD1
J gene: TRBJ1-6
V gene: TRBV6-1
clone size: NA

CDR3 DNA: TGTGCCAGCAGCCAAGATTCCACGCGTCAGCCCCAGCATTTT
CDR3 protein: CASSQDSTRQPQHF
D gene: NA
J gene: TRBJ1-5
V gene: TRBV4-2
clone size: NA

CDR3 DNA: TGTGCCAGCAGCTTAGATCGGGCGGGGGCGTATGAAAAACTGTTTTTT
CDR3 protein: CASSLDRAGAYEKLFF
D gene: NA
J gene: TRBJ1-4
V gene: TRBV11-2
clone size: NA

CDR3 DNA: TGCGCCAGCAGCGGCCAGGGTTTGAACACTGAAGCTTTCTTT
CDR3 protein: CASSGQGLNTEAFF
D gene: NA
J gene: TRBJ1-1
V gene: TRBV5-1
clone size: NA

CDR3 DNA: TGTGCCAGCGGGGGGGCATCTGTGGAGACCCAGTACTTC
CDR3 protein: CASGGASVETQYF
D gene: NA
J gene: TRBJ2-5
V gene: TRBV6-6
clone size: NA

CDR3 DNA: TGTGCCAGCAGCTTGCGCACAGGGGGCGTGGGGGCCAACGTCCTGACTTTC
CDR3 protein: CASSLRTGGVGANVLTF
D gene: TRBD1
J gene: TRBJ2-6
V gene: TRBV7-3
clone size: NA

CDR3 DNA: TGTGCCAGCAGCTCCGTAGCGGGGGTAGGCAATGAGCAGTTCTTC
CDR3 protein: CASSSVAGVGNEQFF
D gene: TRBD2
J gene: TRBJ2-1
V gene: TRBV7-2
clone size: NA

CDR3 DNA: TGTGCCACCAGCAGAGCGGGGTGGGAGACCCAGTACTTC
CDR3 protein: CATSRAGWETQYF
D gene: NA
J gene: TRBJ2-5
V gene: TRBV15
clone size: NA

CDR3 DNA: TGTGCCAGCAGTTTTAGGGGTCAAGAGACCCAGTACTTC
CDR3 protein: CASSFRGQETQYF
D gene: NA
J gene: TRBJ2-5
V gene: TRBV27
clone size: NA

CDR3 DNA: TGTGCCAGCAGCCGCCAGGGACTAGTCGAGGCTACGCAGTATTTT
CDR3 protein: CASSRQGLVEATQYF
D gene: TRBD2
J gene: TRBJ2-3
V gene: TRBV5-4
clone size: NA

CDR3 DNA: TGTGCCAGCAGCTTAGGCGCGGCCGCCTATGGCTACACCTTC
CDR3 protein: CASSLGAAAYGYTF
D gene: NA
J gene: TRBJ1-2
V gene: TRBV7-9
clone size: once

CDR3 DNA: TGTGCCAGCAGCCCATTAGTCCGGACAGTGATGAACACTGAAGCTTTCTTT
CDR3 protein: CASSPLVRTVMNTEAFF
D gene: NA
J gene: TRBJ1-1
V gene: TRBV5-6
clone size: once

CDR3 DNA: TGTGCCATCTCAGGGTTGGGAAACACCATATATTTT
CDR3 protein: CAISGLGNTIYF
D gene: NA
J gene: TRBJ1-3
V gene: TRBV10-3
clone size: once

CDR3 DNA: TGTGCCAGCAGTTTATCGGAGGGGAGCAGTGAAAAACTGTTTTTT
CDR3 protein: CASSLSEGSSEKLFF
D gene: NA
J gene: TRBJ1-4
V gene: TRBV27
clone size: NA

CDR3 DNA: TGTGCCAGCAGCATGATGGACAGGGGTGGAAACACCATATATTTT
CDR3 protein: CASSMMDRGGNTIYF
D gene: TRBD1
J gene: TRBJ1-3
V gene: TRBV5-8
clone size: once

CDR3 DNA: TGTGCCAACACTGGCGGGGGGGTCCAAGAGACCCAGTACTTC
CDR3 protein: CANTGGGVQETQYF
D gene: TRBD2
J gene: TRBJ2-5
V gene: TRBV2
clone size: NA

CDR3 DNA: TGTGCCAGCAGCGTAGTAGCGGGGGAGGTGAGGGAGACCCAGTACTTC
CDR3 protein: CASSVVAGEVRETQYF
D gene: TRBD2
J gene: TRBJ2-5
V gene: TRBV9
clone size: NA

CDR3 DNA: TGCGCCAGCAGCTATACCAACGCAGCAGGGTTGGTCTATGGCTACACCTTC
CDR3 protein: CASSYTNAAGLVYGYTF
D gene: NA
J gene: TRBJ1-2
V gene: TRBV5-1
clone size: once

CDR3 DNA: TGTGCCAGCAGCCTTCAGCCCTTGGGGCTCGCAGATGGCTACACCTTC
CDR3 protein: CASSLQPLGLADGYTF
D gene: NA
J gene: TRBJ1-2
V gene: TRBV5-4
clone size: NA

CDR3 DNA: TGTGCCAGCAGTGAAGAATTATCCTTCATAGGGGGGACAGTCACTGAAGCTTTCTTT
CDR3 protein: CASSEELSFIGGTVTEAFF
D gene: TRBD1
J gene: TRBJ1-1
V gene: TRBV6-1
clone size: NA

CDR3 DNA: TGTGCCACTCGGACAGGGACCATCCAAGATACGCAGTATTTT
CDR3 protein: CATRTGTIQDTQYF
D gene: TRBD1
J gene: TRBJ2-3
V gene: TRBV15
clone size: NA

CDR3 DNA: TGTGCCAGCAGCTTATCGGGACAGGGGAATGAAAAACTGTTTTTT
CDR3 protein: CASSLSGQGNEKLFF
D gene: TRBD1
J gene: TRBJ1-4
V gene: TRBV7-3
clone size: NA

CDR3 DNA: TGTGCCACCAGCAGAGGAGGTCAGGGGGCGGCCTCCTATCAGCCCCAGCATTTT
CDR3 protein: CATSRGGQGAASYQPQHF
D gene: TRBD1
J gene: TRBJ1-5
V gene: TRBV15
clone size: NA